These 23 T cell receptor beta chains were sequenced from one sample in a study of tumor and adjacent non-tumor tissue in lung cancer. RNA was extracted from bulk tissue without any cell sorting. TCRbeta libraries were built with three rounds of nested PCR, modified from ARM-PCR. TCRdb used MiXCR to reprocess the multiplex PCR reads, holding one entry per CDR3 protein. The data show roughly 220,000 distinct CDR3 sequences, with about 76% seen just once and less than 25% held by the top ten. Material: lung tumor tissue. Receptor source: a man aged 55 to 70 with non-small cell lung cancer.

Comment on this clonotype: A much larger clone lies one base from this, so it may be a read error. V is TRBV20-1 and J is TRBJ1-5; 10 bases are a match to TRBD1. From germline, CDR1 is DFQATT and CDR2 SNEGSKA (reference sequence). V was pared by 3 bases and J by 2 bases, with 7 bases of the junction left unmatched. The CDR3 contains 16 residues. The CDR3 protein is CSASDMGQGRNQPQHF. CDR3 nucleotides: TGCAGTGCTAGTGATATGGGACAGGGGCGCAATCAGCCCCAGCATTTT.

This clonotype appeared many times. V usage is TRBV12-5 and J usage is TRBJ2-3, with unresolved D. V lost 10 bases, J lost 4 bases, and 15 bases lay in between. Germline loops: CDR1 LGHNT, CDR2 FRNRAP. The CDR3 spans 13 residues. The CDR3 bases are TGTGCTACATCGACCGGGTGGGCAGATACGCAGTATTTT. Protein: CATSTGWADTQYF.

In its sample, this clonotype was seen once. Given a much more abundant clone one base away, this may be a read error. The CDR3 DNA follows: TGTGCCAGCACCCCCCGGAGGGGGTACACCGGGGAGCTGTTTTTT. This encodes CASTPRRGYTGELFF. The J gene is TRBJ2-2, the V gene TRBV12-3 or TRBV12-4; D may be TRBD1 or TRBD2 (6 bases each). The length of the CDR3 is 15 residues. With 7 bases removed from V and 3 bases from J, the gap between germline ends came to 15 bases.

With respect to this clonotype: This may come from a read error, since a much larger clone is one base off. This chain links TRBV20-1 with TRBJ1-3; D perhaps matches TRBD1 (6 bases). CDR1 is DFQATT, CDR2 SNEGSKA, per germline (reference sequence). Deletions cut 3 bases from V and 3 bases from J, with 18 bases between. The CDR3 length is 16 residues. CDR3 sequence: CSASSDQGLFGNTIYF. CDR3 sequence (DNA): TGCAGTGCTAGCAGTGATCAGGGGTTATTTGGAAACACCATATATTTT.

Notes on this clonotype: Germline and junction disagree at one end, which may indicate a read error. V and J are TRBV12-3 or TRBV12-4 and TRBJ1-1, with D possibly being TRBD1 (5 bases). CDR3 size: 15 residues. The CDR3 here is CTSSFPGILNAEAFF. Here the CDR3 DNA reads TGTACCAGCAGTTTCCCAGGGATACTGAACGCTGAAGCTTTCTTT.

Of note for this clonotype: Compared with germline, one end of the junction differs, possibly owing to a read error. The V call is TRBV5-4, the J call TRBJ2-1, with 8 bases that match TRBD1. CDR3 length: 17 amino acids. From germline, CDR1 is SGHNT and CDR2 YYREEE (reference sequence). CDR3 region: CVSSLQTQGAAYNEQFF. In DNA, the CDR3 is TGTGTCAGCAGCCTACAGACTCAGGGGGCAGCCTACAATGAGCAGTTTTTC.

The CDR3 DNA reads TGTGCCAGCAGTGAACTAGCGGACTCCTACAATGAGCAGTTCTTC. It yields the protein CASSELADSYNEQFF. The chain couples TRBV6-1 to TRBJ2-1, with 7 bases fitting TRBD2. Germline V lookup: CDR1 MNHNS, CDR2 SASEGT. This CDR3 has 15 amino acids. V lost 2 bases, J lost 0 bases, and 1 base stayed unmatched.

This chain connects TRBV2 to TRBJ1-1; D is unresolved. CDR1 is SNHLY, CDR2 FYNNEI, per germline. The CDR3 totals 11 residues. V lost 1 base and J lost 10, with 7 bases in between. The CDR3 DNA sequence: TGTGCCAGCAGTGAAGAAGTAGCAGCTTTCTTT. As protein: CASSEEVAAFF.

This clonotype came up many times. The chain has TRBV12-3 or TRBV12-4 and TRBJ2-1; D may be TRBD1 or TRBD2 (5 bases each). V dropped 6 bases and J dropped 9 bases, with 18 bases sitting between them. The CDR3 runs to 14 residues. The CDR3 region is CASSQPGPWGEQFF. The CDR3 DNA reads TGTGCCAGCAGCCAACCGGGACCCTGGGGTGAGCAGTTCTTC.

This clonotype was observed at least ten times. The chain's CDR3 is CASSRSGRNEQFF. In nucleotides, the CDR3 is TGTGCCAGCAGCCGCAGCGGGAGGAATGAGCAGTTCTTC. This rearrangement joins TRBV5-6 to TRBJ2-1; 9 bases are shared with TRBD2. Unmatched junction bases numbered 3, after V lost 4 bases and J lost 7 bases. The CDR3 contains 13 residues. The V gene's germline CDR1 is SGHDT and CDR2 YYEEEE. Based on the CDR3 plus reference TRBV5-6 and TRBJ2-1, the full variable domain is DAGVTQSPTHLIKTRGQQVTLRCSPKSGHDTVSWYQQALGQGPQFIFQYYEEEERQRGNFPDRFSGHQFPNYSSELNVNALLLGDSALYLCASSRSGRNEQFFGPGTRLTVL.

The chain is built from TRBV7-3 and TRBJ1-2; D unresolved. This CDR3 comprises 13 residues. CDR1 and CDR2 (germline): SGHTA, FQGTGA. V lost 5 bases, J lost 3 bases, and 10 bases lay in between. DNA for the CDR3: TGTGCCAGCAGCATAAACGGATACTATGGCTACACCTTC. Protein: CASSINGYYGYTF.

On this clonotype itself: A much larger clone differs from this one at a single base, so this may be a read error. The V gene is TRBV10-2, the J gene TRBJ2-1; no firm D call. This CDR3 region has 13 residues. Per germline, CDR1 WSHSY and CDR2 SAAADI. This CDR3 reads CASSLSSYDEQFF. The DNA of the CDR3 is TGCGCCAGCAGTTTGAGCTCCTACGATGAGCAGTTCTTC.

On this clonotype itself: The junction does not match germline at one end; this may be a read error. The V gene is TRBV6-1, the J gene TRBJ2-2; the match to TRBD2 covers 10 bases. This CDR3 comprises 16 residues. CDR1 MNHNS and CDR2 SASEGT come from the germline V gene. CDR3 amino acids: CTSMRLAGSGTGELYF. DNA for the CDR3: TGTACCAGCATGAGACTAGCGGGTTCAGGCACCGGGGAGCTGTATTTT.

There are many counts of this clonotype. The V and J genes are TRBV7-3 and TRBJ2-5; 7 bases match TRBD1. Germline V gene sequence: CDR1 SGHTA, CDR2 FQGTGA. The CDR3 length is 15 residues. V shed 3 bases, J shed 5 bases, and the junction held 9 bases outside the gene matches. CDR3 DNA: TGTGCCAGCAGCTTTCGACAGGGTGGCGCGGAGACCCAGTACTTC. As protein: CASSFRQGGAETQYF. Full variable domain (outside the CDR3, taken from reference TRBV7-3 and TRBJ2-5): GAGVSQTPSNKVTEKGKYVELRCDPISGHTALYWYRQSLGQGPEFLIYFQGTGAADDSGLPNDRFFAVRPEGSVSTLKIQRTERGDSAVYLCASSFRQGGAETQYFGPGTRLLVL.

In the case of this clonotype: The junction shows a germline mismatch at one end, possibly a read error. The chain links TRBV4-3 to TRBJ2-3; D gene unclear. The CDR3 has 15 amino acids. The germline gives CDR1 LGHNA, CDR2 YSLEER. The CDR3 protein is CAISPAWPGLDTQYF. The CDR3 coding sequence is TGCGCCATCAGCCCCGCTTGGCCTGGTCTAGATACGCAGTATTTT.

As for this clonotype: A clone one base away is much larger, so this may be a read error. V is TRBV20-1 and J is TRBJ2-7; 8 bases are shared with TRBD1. The CDR3 has 14 amino acids. Germline CDR1 DFQATT, CDR2 SNEGSKA (reference sequence). CDR3 protein: CIAKKQGGAYEQYF. CDR3 DNA sequence: TGCATTGCTAAGAAACAGGGGGGTGCGTACGAGCAGTACTTC.

The V gene is TRBV11-1, the J gene TRBJ2-1, with D perhaps TRBD1 or TRBD2 (6 bases each). The CDR3 extends over 17 amino acids. V was pared by 5 bases and J by 5 bases, with 22 bases between. Germline CDR1 is SGHAT and CDR2 is FQDESV (reference sequence). The DNA for the CDR3 is TGTGCCAGCAGCGAATCTTATATCTGGGGGGCCCACAATGAGCAGTTCTTC. Protein product: CASSESYIWGAHNEQFF.

As concerns this clonotype: Possible read error: a much larger clone is one base away. The rearrangement uses TRBV20-1 and TRBJ1-1; 7 bases map to TRBD1. The V gene's germline CDR1 is DFQATT and CDR2 SNEGSKA (reference sequence). This CDR3 region has 15 residues. CDR3 DNA: TGCAGTGCTAGAGATTTGGGCAGGGGGAACACTGAAACTTTCTTT. It specifies CSARDLGRGNTETFF.

DNA for the CDR3: TGCAGCGTTGGGACCCGACGGACCCAGTACTTC. This codes for CSVGTRRTQYF. The chain employs TRBV29-1 and TRBJ2-5; D unresolved. Germline CDR1 and CDR2: SQVTM and ANQGSEA. The CDR3 runs to 11 residues. Trimming shortened V by 4 bases and J by 7 bases, and 10 bases separated the two germline ends.

At least ten counts were recorded for this clonotype. The chain couples TRBV20-1 to TRBJ2-7; 7 bases are a match to TRBD1. Germline V CDR1 and CDR2: DFQATT, SNEGSKA (reference sequence). This CDR3 is 11 amino acids long. V shed 6 bases and J 4 bases; nucleotides not matched to a gene: 3. The CDR3 is CSAGQPYEQYF. As DNA, the CDR3 is TGCAGTGCGGGACAGCCTTACGAGCAGTACTTC.

The CDR3, as DNA: TGCAGTGCTAAATCACAGGGGTCCGATAGGTCACCCCTCCACTTT. Residues: CSAKSQGSDRSPLHF. The chain joins TRBV20-1 to TRBJ1-6; TRBD1 aligns across 7 bases. The trim removed 4 bases at V and 10 bases at J, leaving 13 bases unmatched. Germline V gene lookup returns CDR1 DFQATT and CDR2 SNEGSKA (reference sequence). This CDR3 contains 15 residues.

This clonotype showed up many times. Without the conserved terminal phenylalanine or tryptophan, this CDR3 likely stems from a read error. The V call is TRBV11-3, the J call TRBJ1-5, with D maybe TRBD1 (5 bases). The V end lost 3 bases, the J end lost 4 bases, and 19 bases lay between the germline ends. The length of the CDR3 is 17 residues. Germline V lookup: CDR1 SGHNT, CDR2 YENEEA. CDR3 loop: CASSLGTFALPNQPQHS. The CDR3 DNA sequence: TGTGCCAGCAGCTTGGGGACGTTCGCCCTGCCAAATCAGCCCCAGCATTCT.

Regarding this clonotype: One junction end does not reproduce the germline sequence, and a read error may be involved. The chain is built from TRBV20-1 and TRBJ1-3, with no clear D. CDR3 length: 14 residues. Germline lookup yields CDR1 DFQATT and CDR2 SNEGSKA (reference sequence). The CDR3 sequence: CSASLGVKGNAIYF. The DNA for the CDR3 is TGCAGTGCTAGTCTGGGTGTGAAGGGAAACGCCATATATTTT.